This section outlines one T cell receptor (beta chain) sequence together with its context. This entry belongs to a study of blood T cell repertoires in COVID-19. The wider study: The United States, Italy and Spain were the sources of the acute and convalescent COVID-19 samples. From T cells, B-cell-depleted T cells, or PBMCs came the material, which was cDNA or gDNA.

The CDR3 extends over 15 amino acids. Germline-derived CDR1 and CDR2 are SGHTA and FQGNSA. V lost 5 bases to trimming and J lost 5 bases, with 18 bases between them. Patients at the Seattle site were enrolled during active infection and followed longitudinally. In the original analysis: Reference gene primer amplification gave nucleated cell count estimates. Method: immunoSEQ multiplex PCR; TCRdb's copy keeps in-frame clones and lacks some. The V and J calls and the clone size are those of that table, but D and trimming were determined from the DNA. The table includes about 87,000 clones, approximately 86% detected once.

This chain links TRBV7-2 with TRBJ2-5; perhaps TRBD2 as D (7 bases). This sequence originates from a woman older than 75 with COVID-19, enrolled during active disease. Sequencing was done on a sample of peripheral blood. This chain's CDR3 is CASSLLGGGGETQYF. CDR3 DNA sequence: TGTGCCAGCAGCCTTCTAGGGGGGGGCGGTGAGACCCAGTACTTC.